Listed here is a single TCR beta chain. Its antigen is not known. The CDR3 has 13 amino acids. They built TCR cDNA with 5'RACE template switching, a step that put in a universal primer site and UMIs. TCRdb reprocessed the 5' RACE reads via MiXCR and lists one record per CDR3 protein. The repertoire has around 600,000 distinct CDR3 sequences, 12% of them found once; the top ten carry about 15%. These data come from a study of T cells after yellow fever vaccination. Overall study results and limits: Booster sampling recovered most clones from primary vaccination (approximately 97% CD4, roughly 86% CD8).

The rearrangement links TRBV21-1 to TRBJ2-1; the table gives TRBD1 as D, unverified against the DNA. TRBV21-1 is a listed pseudogene. The TCR was taken from a man aged 25 to 40 who received the YFV17D yellow fever vaccine. This specimen consisted of PBMCs, obtained on the day of the yellow fever booster vaccination. The CDR3 DNA sequence: TGTGCCAGCAACGCAGACTGTCACAATGAGCAGTTCTTC. This codes for CASNADCHNEQFF.